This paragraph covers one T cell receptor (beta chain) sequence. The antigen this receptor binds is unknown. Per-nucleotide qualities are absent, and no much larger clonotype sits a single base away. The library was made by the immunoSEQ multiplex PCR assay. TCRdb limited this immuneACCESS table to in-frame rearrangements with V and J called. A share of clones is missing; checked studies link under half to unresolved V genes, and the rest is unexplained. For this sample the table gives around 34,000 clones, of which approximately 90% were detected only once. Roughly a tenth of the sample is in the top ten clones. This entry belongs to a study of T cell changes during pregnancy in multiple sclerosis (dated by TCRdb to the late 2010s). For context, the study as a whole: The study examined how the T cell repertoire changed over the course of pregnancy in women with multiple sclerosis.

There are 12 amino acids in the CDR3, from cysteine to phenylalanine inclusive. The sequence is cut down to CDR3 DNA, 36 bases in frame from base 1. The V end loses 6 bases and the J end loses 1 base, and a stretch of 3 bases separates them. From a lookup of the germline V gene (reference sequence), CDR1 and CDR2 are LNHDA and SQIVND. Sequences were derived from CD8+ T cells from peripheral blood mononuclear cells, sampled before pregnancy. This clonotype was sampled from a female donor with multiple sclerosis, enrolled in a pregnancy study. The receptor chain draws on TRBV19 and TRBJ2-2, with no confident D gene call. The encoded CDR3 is CASSKNTGELFF. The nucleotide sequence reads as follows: TGTGCCAGTAGCAAGAACACCGGGGAGCTGTTTTTT.